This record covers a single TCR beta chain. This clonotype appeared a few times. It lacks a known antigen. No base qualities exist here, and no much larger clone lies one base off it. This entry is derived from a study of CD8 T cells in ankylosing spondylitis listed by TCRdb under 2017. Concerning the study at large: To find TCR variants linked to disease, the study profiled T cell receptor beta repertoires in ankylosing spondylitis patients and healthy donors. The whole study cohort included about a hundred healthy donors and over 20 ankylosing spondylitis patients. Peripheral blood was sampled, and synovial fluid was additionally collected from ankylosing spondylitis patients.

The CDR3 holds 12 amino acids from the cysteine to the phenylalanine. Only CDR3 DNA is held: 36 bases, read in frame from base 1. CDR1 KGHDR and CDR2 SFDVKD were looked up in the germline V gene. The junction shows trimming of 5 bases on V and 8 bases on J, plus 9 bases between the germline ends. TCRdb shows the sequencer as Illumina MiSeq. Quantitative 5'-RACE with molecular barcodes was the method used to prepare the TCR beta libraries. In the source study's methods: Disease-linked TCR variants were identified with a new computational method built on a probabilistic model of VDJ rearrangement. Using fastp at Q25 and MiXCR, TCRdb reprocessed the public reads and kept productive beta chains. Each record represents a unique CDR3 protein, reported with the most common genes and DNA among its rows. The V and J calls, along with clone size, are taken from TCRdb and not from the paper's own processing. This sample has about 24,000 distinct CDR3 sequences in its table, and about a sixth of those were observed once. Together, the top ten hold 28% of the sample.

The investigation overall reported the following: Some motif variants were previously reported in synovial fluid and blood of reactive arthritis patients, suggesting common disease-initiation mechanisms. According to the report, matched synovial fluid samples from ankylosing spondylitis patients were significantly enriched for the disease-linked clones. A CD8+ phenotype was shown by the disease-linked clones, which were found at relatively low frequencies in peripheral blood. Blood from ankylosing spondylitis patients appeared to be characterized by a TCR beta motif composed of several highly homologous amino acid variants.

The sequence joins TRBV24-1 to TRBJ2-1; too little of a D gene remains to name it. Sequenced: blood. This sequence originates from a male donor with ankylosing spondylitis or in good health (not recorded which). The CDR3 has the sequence CATSAHLDEQFF. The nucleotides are TGTGCCACCAGTGCCCATTTGGATGAGCAGTTCTTC.